The text below deals with one T cell receptor (beta chain). The antigen it binds to is not known. Base qualities are not provided; no much larger clone lies one nucleotide away. TCRbeta CDR3 regions were amplified from genomic DNA by means of the immunoSEQ Assay, a bias-controlled multiplex PCR. Per the original workflow: Within the assay, amplification of reference gene primers was used to estimate how many nucleated cells each sample contained. Sequence reads were collapsed and filtered to measure the absolute abundance of every unique TCRbeta CDR3 rearrangement. For each sample, productive Simpson clonality was calculated by taking the square root of Simpson's diversity index across productive rearrangements. Not all clones reach the TCRdb copy of this immuneACCESS table, which keeps in-frame sequences only. Checked studies attribute under half of the gap to unresolved V genes and leave the rest unexplained. That table furnishes V, J and clone size, whereas the DNA furnished D and trimming. Counted in this sample were 100,000 or so clones; around 81% of them appeared once. The top ten clones comprise roughly two fifths of the sample.

Each collaborating institution followed its own protocols to collect whole blood in K2EDTA tubes. Collaborator samples were shipped for TCRbeta analysis as frozen whole blood, isolated PBMCs, or DNA extracted from either sample type. These data come from a study of blood T cell repertoires in COVID-19 (dated by TCRdb to about 2020). About the investigation overall: Samples from collaborators originated in the United States, Italy and Spain and spanned both the acute and convalescent phases of COVID-19. The prospective study material was composed of cDNA or gDNA derived from T cells, B-cell-depleted T cells, or PBMCs. Deeply sampled blood TCRbeta repertoires from subjects exposed to, actively infected with, or recovered from COVID-19 were included in the dataset. A freely available public database, intended as a resource for researchers studying the immune response to SARS-CoV-2, is where the repertoires were released. The samples were drawn from two sources: the first 160 participants of the ongoing ImmuneRACE study, and fewer than 1,500 subjects contributed by 6 global collaborators. A de-identified subject ID, COVID-19 status, age in years and sex were almost always included in the sample metadata. Where available, HLA class I and class II types were taken from metadata supplied by the sample provider and were not determined by assay-based typing. Paper-wide results and their limitations: Clinical and demographic metadata were provided uncurated, with the amount varying by source and participant.

The CDR3 runs 16 residues from the cysteine to the phenylalanine. CDR3 DNA is the only sequence kept; it has 48 bases, read in frame from the first base. CDR1 and CDR2, per the germline V gene, are MGHRA and YSYEKL. The V end gives up 6 bases and the J end 6 bases, leaving 11 bases in the junction not matched to a gene. This clonotype was obtained from an elderly man with acute or convalescent COVID-19. The sequence is built from TRBV4-1 and TRBJ2-2; 9 bases in the junction line up with TRBD1. Sequenced sample: peripheral blood. Read as DNA, the sequence is TGCGCCAGCAGTCCAACCGGGACAGGGTGGGCCGGGGAGCTGTTTTTT. Its protein reads: CASSPTGTGWAGELFF.